This record concerns one TCR beta chain sequence. The junction does not match germline at one end; this may be a read error. These data are taken from a study of cytomegalovirus exposure and HLA in healthy donors. The study ran its PCR with 60 Vbeta and 13 Jbeta primers. Some clones are missing from TCRdb's copy, which holds only in-frame ones; the method was immunoSEQ multiplex PCR. The data show fewer than 65,000 clones, with about 84% seen just once and roughly 1.5% held by the top ten. From germline, CDR1 is MNHEY and CDR2 SVGAGI. The CDR3 spans 11 residues. The TCR was taken from a young man in good health and CMV-seronegative. V and J are TRBV6-5 and TRBJ2-1, with D hard to call. The sequenced material came from PBMCs. The CDR3 nucleotides are TGTGCCAGCTCCTCCCACAATGAGCAGTTCTTC. Its translation: CASSSHNEQFF.